A selection of T cell receptor beta chains follows, all from one sample in a study of human T cells and chemical hapten exposure. TCRdb analysed the RACE reads with MiXCR anew, one entry per CDR3 protein. The profile shows approximately 160,000 distinct CDR3 sequences, roughly 25% of them singletons. Sequences were derived from whole blood, sampled in connection with sensitization to the hapten diphenylcyclopropenone (DPC). The receptor set was obtained from a woman aged 18-35 years with alopecia areata. Some clones in this sample may be carry-over from other donors' samples. Both conserved end residues are part of each CDR3. D genes are given only for firm matches. Clone size appears in some rows only: once, few, many, or a class for an expanded clone.

j_gene	abundance	v_gene	d_gene	CDR3nt	CDR3aa
TRBJ2-7	many	TRBV9	TRBD2	TGTGCCAGCAGCCCCCAAATAGCGGGACGACAGTACTTC	CASSPQIAGRQYF
TRBJ1-1	few	TRBV18	.	TGTGCCAGCTCACCAATCGGGCGGGGGAACACTGAAGCTTTCTTT	CASSPIGRGNTEAFF
TRBJ1-1	.	TRBV30	.	TGTGCCTGGATTCCTTTCAGGACAATGAACACTGAAGCTTTCTTT	CAWIPFRTMNTEAFF
TRBJ2-3	.	TRBV7-6	.	TGTGCCAGCAGCACCTATGTGGCTAGCACAGATACGCAGTATTTT	CASSTYVASTDTQYF
TRBJ2-1	.	TRBV20-1	TRBD2	TGCAGTGCTATTCCGGGACTAGCGACCTACAATGAGCAGTTCTTC	CSAIPGLATYNEQFF
TRBJ1-5	.	TRBV6-2/TRBV6-3	.	TGTGCCAGCCAGTCTTCCTATAGCAATCAGCCCCAGCATTTT	CASQSSYSNQPQHF
TRBJ2-5	.	TRBV10-1	TRBD2	TGCGCCAGCAGTGTTGATAGCGGGAGCCTTCTTAAAGAGACCCAGTACTTC	CASSVDSGSLLKETQYF
TRBJ2-2	.	TRBV2	.	TGTGCCACCTACGGAGGGGGGGCGAAGCTGTTTTTT	CATYGGGAKLFF
TRBJ2-3	.	TRBV24-1	TRBD1	TGTGCCACCAGTGACCGGACAGGGACAGATACGCAGTATTTT	CATSDRTGTDTQYF
TRBJ2-5	few	TRBV2	TRBD2	TGTGCCAGCAGACCCAATCGATTAGCGGGGGGGGAGCAGACCCAGTACTTC	CASRPNRLAGGEQTQYF
TRBJ2-5	few	TRBV29-1	.	TGCAGCGCCCAAGCAGGGGCTGGGACCCAGTACTTC	CSAQAGAGTQYF
TRBJ2-2	few	TRBV25-1	.	TGTGCCAGCAGTGGCCGGGACGTCGGGGAGCTGTTTTTT	CASSGRDVGELFF
TRBJ2-1	.	TRBV11-2	.	TGTACCAGCAGCTTTGTAGGGCCCACCTACAATGAGCAGTTCTTC	CTSSFVGPTYNEQFF
TRBJ2-1	.	TRBV24-1	.	TGTGCCACCAGTGAACCCACAGGGACCTCCTACAATGAGCAGTTCTTC	CATSEPTGTSYNEQFF
TRBJ2-5	.	TRBV20-1	.	TGCAGTGCTAGATCACCGGCCGGAGAGACCCAGTACTTC	CSARSPAGETQYF
TRBJ2-1	few	TRBV29-1	TRBD1	TGCAGCGTGCGGGCCGGGACAGAGAATGAGCAGTTCTTC	CSVRAGTENEQFF
TRBJ1-1	.	TRBV29-1	.	TGCAGCGTTGAAGGCCCTGGGAACACTGAAGCTTTCTTT	CSVEGPGNTEAFF
TRBJ1-5	.	TRBV6-2/TRBV6-3	.	TGTGCCAGCAGTCAACACAGGGATAGCAATCAGCCCCAGCATTTT	CASSQHRDSNQPQHF
TRBJ2-7	.	TRBV21-1	.	TGTGCCAGCAGCGGACGGGACAGGAGCTCCTACGAGCAGTACTTC	CASSGRDRSSYEQYF
TRBJ2-7	.	TRBV7-6	.	TGTGCCAGCAGCCCAACAGGGCTAACCTACGAGCAGTACTTC	CASSPTGLTYEQYF
TRBJ2-2	few	TRBV6-2/TRBV6-3	.	TGTGCCAGCAGTTTCCCCCCGGGGAGTGGATCCGGGGAGCTGTTTTTT	CASSFPPGSGSGELFF
TRBJ1-2	.	TRBV20-1	TRBD1	TGCAGTGCTAGAGATTACCGGACAGGGATTTGGTATGGCTACACCTTC	CSARDYRTGIWYGYTF
TRBJ2-3	.	TRBV7-2	.	TGTGCCAGCACCCCTTCCGATACGCAGTATTTT	CASTPSDTQYF